The present T cell receptor beta chain was sequenced within a study of low-dose radiotherapy and immunotherapy resistance in tumors. Study context: A daily 300 mg dose of oral aspirin was taken by patients for four cycles from cycle 1 day 1.

This clonotype was counted many times. Stated time point: after trial treatment. Treatment in this sample: LDRT plus nivolumab, ipilimumab, low-dose cyclophosphamide and aspirin (RACIN trial). Trimming took off 3 bases at V and 7 bases at J, with 18 bases between the two ends. The CDR3 sequence is 15 residues long. CDR1 is KGHSH and CDR2 is LQKENI in the germline V gene. First-strand cDNA used TRAV- and TRBV-specific primers, covering alpha and beta chains. It was with a constant-region primer and a V-primer adapter that TCRs were amplified over around 18 PCR cycles. From the reads, TCRdb called clonotypes with MiXCR, one entry per CDR3 protein. The table lists some 100,000 distinct CDR3 sequences, roughly 20% of them singletons.

The chain carries TRBV18 and TRBJ1-1; D perhaps matches TRBD1 (5 bases). This TCR derives from a male donor with prostate cancer. The source material was PBMCs, sampled after low-dose radiotherapy plus immunotherapy. The CDR3 coding sequence is TGTGCCAGCTCACCGCGGGAAGGGGATACCTTTGAAGCTTTCTTT. Its translation is CASSPREGDTFEAFF.